This T cell receptor (beta chain) came from a study of CD8+CD57+ T cells in acquired aplastic anemia. Study outcomes and limitations: Any difference that existed in CD8+ Simpson's diversity between patients and controls was not significant. Around 30 was the count of CD8+ CDR3 sequences that patients shared with controls.

Germline values: CDR1 LNHDA, CDR2 SQIVND (reference sequence). Between the trimmed V and J ends, which lost 4 bases and 3 bases, there was a span of 13 bases. The CDR3 spans 14 residues. In patients chosen for sequencing, flow cytometry had shown CD8+CD57+ cell expansion. Investigators profiled TCR beta VDJ and CDR3 from genomic DNA template. TCRdb analysed the reads with MiXCR anew, one entry per CDR3 protein. The sample yields 220,000 or so distinct CDR3 sequences, approximately 60% seen once. On this clonotype: Antigen specificity is unknown.

This chain connects TRBV19 to TRBJ2-7; no firm D call. Sequenced input: sorted CD4+, CD8+, or CD8+CD57+ T cells (not recorded which) from PBMCs. The clonotype comes from a human donor with aplastic anemia. The CDR3 is CASSTGPHLYEQYF. The DNA for the CDR3 is TGTGCCAGTAGTACGGGTCCTCACCTCTACGAGCAGTACTTC.